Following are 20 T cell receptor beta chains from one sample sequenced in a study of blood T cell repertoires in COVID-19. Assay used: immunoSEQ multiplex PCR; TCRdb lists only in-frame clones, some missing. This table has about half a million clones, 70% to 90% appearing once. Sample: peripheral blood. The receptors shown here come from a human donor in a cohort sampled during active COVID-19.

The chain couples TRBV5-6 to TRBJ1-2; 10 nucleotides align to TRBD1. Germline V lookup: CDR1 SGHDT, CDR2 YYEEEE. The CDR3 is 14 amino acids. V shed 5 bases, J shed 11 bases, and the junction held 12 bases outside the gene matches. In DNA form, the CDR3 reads TGTGCCAGCAGGTCGGGACAGGGGAGAGTTGAGTACACCTTC. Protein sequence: CASRSGQGRVEYTF.

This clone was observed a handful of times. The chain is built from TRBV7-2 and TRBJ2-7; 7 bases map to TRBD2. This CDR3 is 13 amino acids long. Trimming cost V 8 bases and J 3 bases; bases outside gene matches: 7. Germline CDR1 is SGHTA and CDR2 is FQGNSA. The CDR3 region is CASVPVAGYEQYF. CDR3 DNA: TGTGCCAGCGTTCCGGTAGCGGGCTACGAGCAGTACTTC.

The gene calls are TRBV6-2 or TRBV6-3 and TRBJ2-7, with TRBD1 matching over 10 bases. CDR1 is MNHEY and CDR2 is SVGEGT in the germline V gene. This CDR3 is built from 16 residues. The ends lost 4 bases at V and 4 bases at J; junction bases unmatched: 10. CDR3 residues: CASSSSGTGALYEQYF. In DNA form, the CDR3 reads TGTGCCAGCAGTTCCTCCGGGACAGGGGCCTTATACGAGCAGTACTTC.

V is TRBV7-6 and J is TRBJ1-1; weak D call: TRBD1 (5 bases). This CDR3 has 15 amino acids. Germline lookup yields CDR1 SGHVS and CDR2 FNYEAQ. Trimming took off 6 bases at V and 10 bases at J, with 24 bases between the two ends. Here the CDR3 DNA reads TGTGCCAGCAGTCAAGACCCGGGACGGCCGGGAGGAGCTTTCTTT. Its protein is CASSQDPGRPGGAFF.

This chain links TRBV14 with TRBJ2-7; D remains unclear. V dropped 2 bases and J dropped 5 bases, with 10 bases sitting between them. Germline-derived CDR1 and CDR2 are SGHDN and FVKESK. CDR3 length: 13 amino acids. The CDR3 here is CASSQPFSNEQYF. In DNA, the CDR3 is TGTGCCAGCAGCCAACCCTTTAGTAACGAGCAGTACTTC. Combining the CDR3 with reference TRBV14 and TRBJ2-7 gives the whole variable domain EAGVTQFPSHSVIEKGQTVTLRCDPISGHDNLYWYRRVMGKEIKFLLHFVKESKQDESGMPNNRFLAERTGGTYSTLKVQPAELEDSGVYFCASSQPFSNEQYFGPGTRLTVT.

DNA for the CDR3: TGTGCCAGCACGCCGAACACCAATCAGCCCCAGCATTTT. Amino acid sequence: CASTPNTNQPQHF. The chain has TRBV28 and TRBJ1-5; D remains unclear. V was shortened by 7 bases and J by 3 bases, with 10 bases between the two germline ends. The CDR3 loop spans 13 amino acids. CDR1 and CDR2 from the germline V gene are MDHEN and SYDVKM.

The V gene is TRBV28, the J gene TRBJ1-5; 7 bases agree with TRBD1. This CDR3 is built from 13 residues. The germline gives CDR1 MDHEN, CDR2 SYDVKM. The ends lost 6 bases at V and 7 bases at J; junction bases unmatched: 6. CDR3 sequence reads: CASSLGGEQPQHF. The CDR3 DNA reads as TGTGCCAGCAGCCTAGGGGGCGAGCAGCCCCAGCATTTT.

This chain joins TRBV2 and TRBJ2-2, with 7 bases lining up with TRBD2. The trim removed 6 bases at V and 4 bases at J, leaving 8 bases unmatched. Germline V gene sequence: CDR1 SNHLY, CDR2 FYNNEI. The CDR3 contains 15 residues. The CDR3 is CASRGLAERTGELFF. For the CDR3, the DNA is TGTGCCAGCAGGGGGCTAGCGGAGCGCACCGGGGAGCTGTTTTTT. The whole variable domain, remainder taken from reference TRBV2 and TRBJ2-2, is EPEVTQTPSHQVTQMGQEVILRCVPISNHLYFYWYRQILGQKVEFLVSFYNNEISEKSEIFDDQFSVERPDGSNFTLKIRSTKLEDSAMYFCASRGLAERTGELFFGEGSRLTVL.

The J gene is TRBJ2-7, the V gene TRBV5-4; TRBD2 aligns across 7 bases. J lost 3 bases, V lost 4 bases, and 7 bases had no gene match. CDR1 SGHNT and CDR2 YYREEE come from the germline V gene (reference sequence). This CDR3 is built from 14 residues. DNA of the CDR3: TGTGCCAGCAGCCAGACACTAGCGAACTACGAGCAGTACTTC. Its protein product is CASSQTLANYEQYF.

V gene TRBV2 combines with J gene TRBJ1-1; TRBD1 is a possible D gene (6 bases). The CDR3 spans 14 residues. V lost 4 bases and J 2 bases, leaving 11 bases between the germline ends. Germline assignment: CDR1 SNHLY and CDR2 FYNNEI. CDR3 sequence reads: CASSAGQLNTEAFF. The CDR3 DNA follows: TGTGCCAGCAGTGCAGGACAGCTAAACACTGAAGCTTTCTTT.

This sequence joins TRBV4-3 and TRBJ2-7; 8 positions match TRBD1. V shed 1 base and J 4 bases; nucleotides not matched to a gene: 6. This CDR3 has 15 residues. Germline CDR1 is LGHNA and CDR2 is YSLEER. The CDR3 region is CASSQGQGRLYEQYF. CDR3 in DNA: TGCGCCAGCAGCCAAGGACAGGGGAGGTTATACGAGCAGTACTTC.

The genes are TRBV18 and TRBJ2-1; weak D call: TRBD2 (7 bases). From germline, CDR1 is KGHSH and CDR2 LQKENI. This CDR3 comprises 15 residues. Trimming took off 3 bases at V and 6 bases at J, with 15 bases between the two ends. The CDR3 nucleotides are TGTGCCAGCTCACCCGGGCAGCGGGACATCAATGAGCAGTTCTTC. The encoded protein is CASSPGQRDINEQFF.

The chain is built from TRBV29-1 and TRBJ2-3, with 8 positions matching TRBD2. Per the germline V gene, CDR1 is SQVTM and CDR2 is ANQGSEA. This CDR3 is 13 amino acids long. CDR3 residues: CSGLAREGDTQYF. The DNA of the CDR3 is TGCAGTGGACTAGCCCGAGAGGGAGATACGCAGTATTTT.

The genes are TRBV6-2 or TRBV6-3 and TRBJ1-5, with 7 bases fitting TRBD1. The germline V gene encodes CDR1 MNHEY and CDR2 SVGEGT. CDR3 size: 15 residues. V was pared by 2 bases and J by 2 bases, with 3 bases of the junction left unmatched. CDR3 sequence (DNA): TGTGCCAGCAGTTACGGGACAGCCGGCAATCAGCCCCAGCATTTT. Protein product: CASSYGTAGNQPQHF.

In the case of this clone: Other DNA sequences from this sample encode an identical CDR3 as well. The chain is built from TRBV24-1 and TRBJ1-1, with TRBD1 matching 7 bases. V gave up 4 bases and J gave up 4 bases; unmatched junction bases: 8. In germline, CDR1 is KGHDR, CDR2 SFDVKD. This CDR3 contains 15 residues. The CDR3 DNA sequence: TGTGCCACCAGTGACTCGAGACAGGGAGGCACTGAAGCTTTCTTT. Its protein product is CATSDSRQGGTEAFF.

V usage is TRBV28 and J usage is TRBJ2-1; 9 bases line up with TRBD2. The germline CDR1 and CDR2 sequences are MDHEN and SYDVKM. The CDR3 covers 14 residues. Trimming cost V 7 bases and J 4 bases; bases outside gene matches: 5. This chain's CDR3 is CASTAGGWYNEQFF. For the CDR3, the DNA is TGTGCCAGCACCGCGGGAGGGTGGTACAATGAGCAGTTCTTC.

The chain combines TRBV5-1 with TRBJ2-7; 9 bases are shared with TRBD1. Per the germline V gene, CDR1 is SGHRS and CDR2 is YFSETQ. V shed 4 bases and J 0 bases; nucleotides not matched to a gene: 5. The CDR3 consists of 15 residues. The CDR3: CASSAGQGPSYEQYF. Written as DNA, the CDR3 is TGCGCCAGCAGCGCCGGACAGGGGCCCTCCTACGAGCAGTACTTC. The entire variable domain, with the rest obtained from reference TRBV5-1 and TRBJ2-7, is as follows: KAGVTQTPRYLIKTRGQQVTLSCSPISGHRSVSWYQQTPGQGLQFLFEYFSETQRNKGNFPGRFSGRQFSNSRSEMNVSTLELGDSALYLCASSAGQGPSYEQYFGPGTRLTVT.

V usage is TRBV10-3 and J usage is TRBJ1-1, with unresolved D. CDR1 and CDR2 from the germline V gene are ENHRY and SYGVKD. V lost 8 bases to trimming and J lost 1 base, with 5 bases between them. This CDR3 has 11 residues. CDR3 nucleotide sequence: TGTGCCATCCGGGAGAACACTGAAGCTTTCTTT. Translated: CAIRENTEAFF.

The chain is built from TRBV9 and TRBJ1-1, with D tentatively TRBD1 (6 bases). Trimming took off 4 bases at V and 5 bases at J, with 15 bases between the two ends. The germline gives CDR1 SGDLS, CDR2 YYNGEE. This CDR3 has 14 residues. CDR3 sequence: CASSSTGRGTEAFF. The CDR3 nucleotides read TGTGCCAGCAGCTCCACAGGGAGGGGGACTGAAGCTTTCTTT.

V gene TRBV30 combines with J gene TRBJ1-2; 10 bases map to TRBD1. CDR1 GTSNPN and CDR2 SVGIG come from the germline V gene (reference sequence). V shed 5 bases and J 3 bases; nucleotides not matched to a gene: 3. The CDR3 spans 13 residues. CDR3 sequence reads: CAWGTGDDYGYTF. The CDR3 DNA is TGTGCCTGGGGGACAGGGGATGACTATGGCTACACCTTC. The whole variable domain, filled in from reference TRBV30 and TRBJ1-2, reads SQTIHQWPATLVQPVGSPLSLECTVEGTSNPNLYWYRQAAGRGLQLLFYSVGIGQISSEVPQNLSASRPQDRQFILSSKKLLLSDSGFYLCAWGTGDDYGYTFGSGTRLTVV.